The 8 T cell receptor beta chains listed next were all sequenced from one sample in a study of blood T cell repertoires in COVID-19. Some clones are missing from TCRdb's copy, which holds only in-frame ones; the method was immunoSEQ multiplex PCR. The sample consists of about 140,000 clones, around four fifths of them appearing once. Specimen: PBMCs or T cells enriched from blood (not recorded which). The receptors come from a woman aged 45 to 65 with acute COVID-19.

This chain uses TRBV19 with TRBJ2-5; 7 positions match TRBD1. Germline lookup yields CDR1 LNHDA and CDR2 SQIVND (reference sequence). Trimming cost V 6 bases and J 10 bases; bases outside gene matches: 14. This CDR3 spans 14 amino acids. CDR3 region: CASSGTAALGDQYF. The CDR3 coding sequence is TGTGCCAGTAGCGGGACAGCGGCTCTGGGGGACCAGTACTTC.

The chain has TRBV5-4 and TRBJ2-1; 10 nucleotides line up with TRBD1. The J segment lost 3 bases and the V segment lost 4 bases, leaving 7 bases of the junction unmatched. CDR3 length: 16 residues. Germline CDR1 SGHNT, CDR2 YYREEE (reference sequence). CDR3 bases: TGTGCCAGCAGCGGGGACGGGACAGGGGTCTACAATGAGCAGTTCTTC. It codes for CASSGDGTGVYNEQFF.

The chain carries TRBV2 and TRBJ1-2; D gene unclear. With 2 bases removed from V and 0 bases from J, the gap between germline ends came to 10 bases. Germline assignment: CDR1 SNHLY and CDR2 FYNNEI. The CDR3 runs 15 residues. As DNA, the CDR3 is TGTGCCAGCAGTGAAATCCGGGGTACTAACTATGGCTACACCTTC. Protein product: CASSEIRGTNYGYTF.

This clone was recorded once. V is TRBV5-1 and J is TRBJ1-2, with 8 bases aligning to TRBD1. V was clipped by 0 bases and J by 4 bases; unmatched bases: 2. The CDR3 is 14 residues long. Germline V gives CDR1 SGHRS, CDR2 YFSETQ. Here the CDR3 DNA reads TGCGCCAGCAGCTTGGGCACAGGGGGCTATGGCTACACCTTC. Translating gives CASSLGTGGYGYTF.

This clone was counted once. This chain connects TRBV9 to TRBJ2-5; 10 nucleotides align to TRBD2. The V and J ends lost 4 bases and 0 bases, in that order; junction bases with no gene match: 3. The germline CDR1 and CDR2 sequences are SGDLS and YYNGEE. This CDR3 is 15 amino acids long. The CDR3 loop is CASSPGTSDQETQYF. As DNA, the CDR3 is TGTGCCAGCAGCCCCGGGACTAGCGACCAAGAGACCCAGTACTTC.

V is TRBV11-3 and J is TRBJ2-7; TRBD2 matches at 7 bases. The CDR3 runs 12 residues. Germline CDR1 is SGHNT and CDR2 is YENEEA. The trim removed 8 bases at V and 6 bases at J, leaving 7 bases unmatched. CDR3 loop: CASSTGGGEQYF. The DNA for the CDR3 is TGTGCCAGCTCGACGGGGGGAGGCGAGCAGTACTTC.

The V call is TRBV19, the J call TRBJ2-2; possible D gene TRBD1, 6 bases. V lost 5 bases to trimming and J lost 6 bases, with 13 bases between them. The CDR3 loop spans 14 amino acids. Germline values: CDR1 LNHDA, CDR2 SQIVND (reference sequence). CDR3 bases: TGTGCCAGTAGTTTACAGGGTGCCCCCGGGGAGCTGTTTTTT. Its translation: CASSLQGAPGELFF.

The chain is built from TRBV7-2 and TRBJ2-1; no clear D gene. This CDR3 spans 13 amino acids. CDR1 and CDR2 (germline): SGHTA, FQGNSA. The V end lost 3 bases, the J end lost 4 bases, and 7 bases lay between the germline ends. CDR3 nucleotide sequence: TGTGCCAGCAGCTTTCGGCGGTACAATGAGCAGTTCTTC. Translating gives CASSFRRYNEQFF. Based on the CDR3 plus reference TRBV7-2 and TRBJ2-1, the full variable domain is GAGVSQSPSNKVTEKGKDVELRCDPISGHTALYWYRQSLGQGLEFLIYFQGNSAPDKSGLPSDRFSAERTGGSVSTLTIQRTQQEDSAVYLCASSFRRYNEQFFGPGTRLTVL.